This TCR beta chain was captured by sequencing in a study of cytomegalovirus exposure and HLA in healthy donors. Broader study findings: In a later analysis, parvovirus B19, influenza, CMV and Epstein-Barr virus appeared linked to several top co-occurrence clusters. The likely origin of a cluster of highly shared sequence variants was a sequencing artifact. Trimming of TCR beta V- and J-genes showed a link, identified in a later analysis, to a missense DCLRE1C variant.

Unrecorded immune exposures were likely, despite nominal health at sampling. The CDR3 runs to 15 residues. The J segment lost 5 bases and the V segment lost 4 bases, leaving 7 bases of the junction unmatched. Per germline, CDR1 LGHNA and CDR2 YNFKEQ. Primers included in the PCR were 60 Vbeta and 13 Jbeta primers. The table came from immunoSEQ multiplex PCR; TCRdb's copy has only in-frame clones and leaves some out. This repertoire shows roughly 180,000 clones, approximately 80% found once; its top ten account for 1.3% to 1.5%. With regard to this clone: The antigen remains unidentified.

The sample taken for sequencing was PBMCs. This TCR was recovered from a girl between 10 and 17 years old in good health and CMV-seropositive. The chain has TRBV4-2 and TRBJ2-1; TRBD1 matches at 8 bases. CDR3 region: CASSLSGTGHNEQFF. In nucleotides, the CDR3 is TGTGCCAGCAGCCTTTCCGGGACAGGACACAATGAGCAGTTCTTC.